These 27 T cell receptor beta chains share one sample of origin, sequenced in a study of blood T cell repertoires in COVID-19. TCRdb's table, derived via immunoSEQ multiplex PCR, lists solely in-frame clones and lacks some. The sample shows about 190,000 clones, around 80% of them seen only once. The source material was peripheral blood. Receptor source: a young man with active or convalescent COVID-19.

The genes are TRBV5-1 and TRBJ2-5; a possible D gene is TRBD1 (6 bases). The CDR3 runs 15 residues. V lost 4 bases and J 2 bases, leaving 15 bases between the germline ends. Germline V gene lookup returns CDR1 SGHRS and CDR2 YFSETQ. The CDR3 coding sequence is TGCGCCAGCAGCGGAGGAAGGGGGACGCAAGAGACCCAGTACTTC. Amino acids: CASSGGRGTQETQYF.

The rearrangement links TRBV5-6 to TRBJ1-2; 7 bases fit TRBD1. Germline trimming cut 4 bases from V and 2 bases from J; bases unmatched to any gene: 5. CDR3 length: 14 residues. Germline CDR1 is SGHDT and CDR2 is YYEEEE. CDR3 sequence reads: CASSMTQGNYGYTF. CDR3 nucleotide sequence: TGTGCCAGCAGCATGACACAGGGGAACTATGGCTACACCTTC.

Comment on this clone: This sample includes further DNA sequences coding for the same CDR3. The chain uses TRBV5-1 and TRBJ1-1; D perhaps matches TRBD1 (6 bases). Germline V gene lookup returns CDR1 SGHRS and CDR2 YFSETQ. V dropped 4 bases and J dropped 7 bases, with 11 bases sitting between them. CDR3 length equals 12 residues. CDR3 region: CASSPETGEAFF. The CDR3 DNA reads TGCGCCAGCAGCCCGGAGACAGGTGAAGCTTTCTTT.

The chain has TRBV10-3 and TRBJ2-1; 12 bases match TRBD1. This CDR3 is 14 amino acids long. J lost 7 bases, V lost 6 bases, and 4 bases had no gene match. The germline V gene encodes CDR1 ENHRY and CDR2 SYGVKD. This CDR3 is CAIRGGQGANEQFF. Here the CDR3 DNA reads TGTGCCATCAGGGGGGGACAGGGGGCGAATGAGCAGTTCTTC.

V is TRBV14 and J is TRBJ2-5; possible D gene TRBD2, 6 bases. CDR3 length equals 16 residues. V was trimmed by 4 bases and J by 5 bases, leaving 20 bases between them. Germline CDR1 is SGHDN and CDR2 is FVKESK. The CDR3 DNA is TGTGCCAGCAGCCCCCGCCGGCGGGAAAGATACGAGACCCAGTACTTC. Translation: CASSPRRRERYETQYF.

The chain joins TRBV9 to TRBJ1-3, with TRBD1 identical over 7 bases. The V gene's germline CDR1 is SGDLS and CDR2 YYNGEE. With 3 bases clipped from V and 2 bases from J, the junction kept 2 bases outside the gene matches. This CDR3 is built from 14 residues. CDR3 coding DNA: TGTGCCAGCAGCGACAGGGGTCCTGGAAACACCATATATTTT. Residues: CASSDRGPGNTIYF.

The CDR3 region has the DNA TGTGCCCGGGCCGACAGTTCTAACTATGGCTACACCTTC. Translating it yields CARADSSNYGYTF. The chain recombines TRBV30 with TRBJ1-2, with a tentative D call TRBD1 (5 bases). This CDR3 has 13 residues. V lost 8 bases and J 0 bases, leaving 13 bases between the germline ends. Germline V gene lookup returns CDR1 GTSNPN and CDR2 SVGIG (reference sequence).

The chain has TRBV19 and TRBJ1-2; D is perhaps TRBD1 (6 bases). The CDR3 runs 13 residues. V lost 7 bases, J lost 4 bases, and 13 bases lay in between. Germline-derived CDR1 and CDR2 are LNHDA and SQIVND (reference sequence). CDR3 in DNA: TGTGCCAGTACTCGCGACAGGCTCTATGGCTACACCTTC. Translated, it gives CASTRDRLYGYTF.

This clone was picked up one time. The rearrangement links TRBV7-6 to TRBJ2-5; 7 bases are a match to TRBD1. The CDR3 is 16 residues long. From germline, CDR1 is SGHVS and CDR2 FNYEAQ. V shed 5 bases and J 3 bases; nucleotides not matched to a gene: 12. Here the CDR3 reads CASSKEGTGDEETQYF. Written as DNA, the CDR3 is TGTGCCAGCAGCAAAGAAGGCACAGGGGATGAAGAGACCCAGTACTTC.

This clone was observed at least ten times. The chain joins TRBV30 to TRBJ1-5; 9 bases are shared with TRBD1. Germline CDR1 is GTSNPN and CDR2 is SVGIG (reference sequence). Trimming cost V 0 bases and J 4 bases; bases outside gene matches: 4. This CDR3 has 15 residues. The CDR3 sequence: CAWSVRGTGNQPQHF. The CDR3 DNA is TGTGCCTGGAGTGTACGGGGGACAGGGAATCAGCCCCAGCATTTT.

The genes are TRBV6-5 and TRBJ1-2, with D unclear. The germline gives CDR1 MNHEY, CDR2 SVGAGI. This CDR3 spans 15 amino acids. V was shortened by 0 bases and J by 5 bases, with 13 bases between the two germline ends. The CDR3 DNA reads TGTGCCAGCAGTTACTCTGCCGGCGGTGTATATGGCTACACCTTC. Amino acid sequence: CASSYSAGGVYGYTF.

The chain joins TRBV6-5 to TRBJ1-1; D possibly corresponds to TRBD1 (5 bases). Trimming took 0 bases from V and 12 from J, leaving 14 bases between them. Germline V gives CDR1 MNHEY, CDR2 SVGAGI. This CDR3 region has 13 residues. CDR3 sequence: CASSYSSQGATFF. The CDR3 coding sequence is TGTGCCAGCAGTTACTCGTCCCAGGGTGCAACTTTCTTT.

This chain links TRBV19 with TRBJ2-3; 8 bases line up with TRBD1. Germline trimming cut 0 bases from V and 4 bases from J; bases unmatched to any gene: 3. The CDR3 sequence is 15 residues long. Germline-derived CDR1 and CDR2 are LNHDA and SQIVND (reference sequence). In nucleotides, the CDR3 is TGTGCCAGTAGTATAGACTCGGACAGGGCAGATACGCAGTATTTT. It translates to CASSIDSDRADTQYF.

The chain uses TRBV5-1 and TRBJ1-3; D gene ambiguous. The CDR3 has 16 residues. With 0 bases removed from V and 1 base from J, the gap between germline ends came to 11 bases. Germline V gene lookup returns CDR1 SGHRS and CDR2 YFSETQ. The CDR3 nucleotides are TGCGCCAGCAGCTTGGGGGCAGGTATTTCTGGAAACACCATATATTTT. Encoded protein: CASSLGAGISGNTIYF.

DNA of the CDR3: TGTGCCAGCAGCACGAATCCCAGGACAGGGAACGGGGAGCTGTTTTTT. This sequence encodes CASSTNPRTGNGELFF. The rearrangement links TRBV2 to TRBJ2-2; 8 nucleotides line up with TRBD1. V gave up 6 bases and J gave up 7 bases; unmatched junction bases: 13. CDR1 is SNHLY, CDR2 FYNNEI, per germline. CDR3 length: 16 amino acids.

This rearrangement joins TRBV12-2 to TRBJ1-5; TRBD1, the table's D call, was not compared with the DNA. TRBV12-2 constitutes a pseudogene. The CDR3 is 17 residues long. The CDR3 DNA is TGTGCAAGTCGCTTCCCCGGGACAGGGGCCCCTCGTCAGCCCCAGCATTTT. Its translation is CASRFPGTGAPRQPQHF.

The genes are TRBV7-2 and TRBJ2-1; 7 bases align to TRBD2. The CDR3 is 15 residues long. From germline, CDR1 is SGHTA and CDR2 FQGNSA. The V and J ends lost 2 bases and 5 bases, in that order; junction bases with no gene match: 6. The CDR3 spells CASSLSAGAHNEQFF. CDR3 DNA sequence: TGTGCCAGCAGCTTATCCGCGGGAGCGCACAATGAGCAGTTCTTC.

The rearrangement joins TRBV14 to TRBJ2-2; weak D call: TRBD2 (5 bases). CDR1 and CDR2 (germline): SGHDN, FVKESK. The CDR3 contains 14 residues. The V and J ends lost 1 base and 6 bases respectively, with 9 bases between them. The CDR3 DNA sequence: TGTGCCAGCAGCCAAGTGGCGGGCGCCGGGGAGCTGTTTTTT. Translation: CASSQVAGAGELFF.

The rearrangement links TRBV6-6 to TRBJ1-2; 10 bases are shared with TRBD1. V shed 8 bases, J shed 4 bases, and the junction held 13 bases outside the gene matches. Germline lookup yields CDR1 MNHNY and CDR2 SVGAGI (reference sequence). The CDR3 spans 16 residues. The CDR3 sequence: CASLGDRDRGFYGYTF. For the CDR3, the DNA is TGTGCCAGCCTAGGAGACCGGGACAGGGGCTTCTATGGCTACACCTTC.

Note on this clone: Mismatch with germline at one junction end may stem from a read error. The chain uses TRBV7-7 and TRBJ2-1, with TRBD2 as a possible D gene (6 bases). The CDR3 runs to 13 residues. Per germline, CDR1 SSHAT and CDR2 FNYEAQ (reference sequence). As DNA, the CDR3 is TGTGCTAGCAGCTTAACGGGGGACAATGAGCAGTTCTTC. It yields the protein CASSLTGDNEQFF.

The chain carries TRBV5-1 and TRBJ2-1, with 10 nucleotides matching TRBD1. CDR1 SGHRS and CDR2 YFSETQ come from the germline V gene. Trimming took 4 bases from V and 8 from J; bases not matched to a gene: 12. This CDR3 spans 16 amino acids. CDR3 in amino acids: CASSGGQGSFVDEQFF. DNA for the CDR3: TGCGCCAGCAGCGGGGGACAGGGGAGTTTCGTGGATGAGCAGTTCTTC.

This rearrangement joins TRBV6-1 to TRBJ1-6; 8 bases align to TRBD1. The germline gives CDR1 MNHNS, CDR2 SASEGT. The CDR3 covers 15 residues. V shed 3 bases, J shed 7 bases, and the junction held 5 bases outside the gene matches. CDR3 nucleotide sequence: TGTGCCAGCAGTGAGTCCGGGACAGGAAATTCACCCCTCCACTTT. Translating it yields CASSESGTGNSPLHF.

The genes are TRBV5-6 and TRBJ1-6; 7 bases line up with TRBD1. The CDR3 has 13 residues. From germline, CDR1 is SGHDT and CDR2 YYEEEE. With 4 bases clipped from V and 10 bases from J, the junction kept 5 bases outside the gene matches. The CDR3 DNA sequence: TGTGCCAGCAGCCGCAGACAGGGCTCACCCCTCCACTTT. Amino acids: CASSRRQGSPLHF. Full variable domain (rest looked up from reference TRBV5-6 and TRBJ1-6): DAGVTQSPTHLIKTRGQQVTLRCSPKSGHDTVSWYQQALGQGPQFIFQYYEEEERQRGNFPDRFSGHQFPNYSSELNVNALLLGDSALYLCASSRRQGSPLHFGNGTRLTVT.

The V and J genes are TRBV4-1 and TRBJ1-4, with 7 bases lining up with TRBD1. CDR1 is MGHRA, CDR2 YSYEKL, per germline. Germline trimming cut 0 bases from V and 6 bases from J; bases unmatched to any gene: 4. The CDR3 is 15 residues long. CDR3 sequence reads: CASSQDGDRDEKLFF. For the CDR3, the DNA is TGCGCCAGCAGCCAAGACGGGGACAGAGATGAAAAACTGTTTTTT.

The gene calls are TRBV6-5 and TRBJ2-7; 8 nucleotides agree with TRBD2. The V gene's germline CDR1 is MNHEY and CDR2 SVGAGI. Trimming removed 6 bases from V and 5 bases from J; junction bases left unmatched: 12. The CDR3 has 15 residues. The chain's CDR3 is CASRTAAGVSNEQYF. Written as DNA, the CDR3 is TGTGCCAGCAGAACGGCAGCGGGAGTTAGCAACGAGCAGTACTTC.

This chain uses TRBV9 with TRBJ2-7; TRBD1 is a possible D gene (5 bases). In germline, CDR1 is SGDLS, CDR2 YYNGEE. Between the trimmed V and J ends, which lost 3 bases and 2 bases, there was a span of 9 bases. The CDR3 is 13 residues long. This CDR3 reads CASSEGLAYEQYF. The CDR3 DNA sequence: TGTGCCAGCAGCGAGGGGCTCGCCTACGAGCAGTACTTC.

The V gene is TRBV14, the J gene TRBJ2-2; 8 bases are a match to TRBD1. V lost 3 bases, J lost 2 bases, and 5 bases stayed unmatched. The CDR3 contains 16 residues. CDR1 is SGHDN and CDR2 is FVKESK in the germline V gene. Here the CDR3 DNA reads TGTGCCAGCAGCCAGAGTGGACAGGGAAACACCGGGGAGCTGTTTTTT. This encodes CASSQSGQGNTGELFF.